These 18 T cell receptor beta chains were all obtained from the same sample, sequenced in a study of T cells in women clearing cervical HPV infection. Assay: immunoSEQ multiplex PCR; the TCRdb copy retains only in-frame clones and omits some. Recorded for this sample: around 39,000 clones. What was sequenced was blood buffy coat. The receptors derive from a woman aged 18-70 years with a cervical HPV16 infection that either progressed to CIN3+ or cleared (not recorded which).

Note on this clone: The read stops 3 residues short of the end of the CDR3; the missing end is completed from the germline J gene. This chain uses TRBV10-3 with TRBJ2-2; no firm D call. Trimming shortened V by 7 bases and J by 4 bases, and 16 bases separated the two germline ends. The CDR3 covers 15 residues. The germline gives CDR1 ENHRY, CDR2 SYGVKD. CDR3 region: CAIKRGQISTGELFF. The covered CDR3 bases are TGTGCCATCAAGCGTGGCCAGATCTCCACCGGGGAG.

CDR3 residues: CASSLGASEAFF. The sequenced part of the CDR3 DNA is TGCGCCAGCAGCTTGGGGGCATCCGAA. J is TRBJ1-1 and V is TRBV5-1; the D is unclear. The read finishes 3 residues shy of the CDR3 end, and the germline J gene is used to complete it. The CDR3 length is 12 residues. CDR1 is SGHRS and CDR2 is YFSETQ in the germline V gene.

About this clone itself: The CDR3 extends 3 residues past the end of the read, so its final part is completed from the germline J gene. The chain uses TRBV20-1 and TRBJ2-5; D remains unclear. CDR3 size: 12 residues. Deletions cut 3 bases from V and 5 bases from J, with 10 bases between. Germline V gene data show CDR1 as DFQATT and CDR2 as SNEGSKA (reference sequence). Here the CDR3 reads CSARATSETQYF. Partial CDR3 DNA: TGCAGTGCTAGGGCGACATCGGAGACC.

As to this clone: The CDR3 end is not reached by the read, which stops 3 residues before it; the germline J gene fills it in. The V and J genes are TRBV20-1 and TRBJ1-1; 9 bases align to TRBD1. Germline CDR1 is DFQATT and CDR2 is SNEGSKA (reference sequence). The CDR3 is made up of 14 amino acids. Unmatched junction bases numbered 6, after V lost 3 bases and J lost 4 bases. The CDR3 reads CSARQGQGVTEAFF. The sequenced CDR3 bases are TGCAGTGCTAGGCAGGGACAGGGCGTCACTGAA.

Comment on this clone: The CDR3 end lies 3 residues beyond the end of the read and is filled in from the germline J gene. The V and J genes are TRBV7-6 and TRBJ2-7, with D unresolved. Germline loops: CDR1 SGHVS, CDR2 FNYEAQ. The V and J ends lost 5 bases and 3 bases respectively, with 14 bases between them. The CDR3 spans 14 residues. The CDR3 here is CASSASYSSYEQYF. The part of the CDR3 DNA that was read is TGTGCCAGCAGCGCCTCTTATAGCAGCTACGAG. Full variable domain (remainder filled in from reference TRBV7-6 and TRBJ2-7): GAGVSQSPRYKVTKRGQDVALRCDPISGHVSLYWYRQALGQGPEFLTYFNYEAQQDKSGLPNDRFSAERPEGSISTLTIQRTEQRDSAMYRCASSASYSSYEQYFGPGTRLTVT.

Notes on this clone: The read finishes 3 residues shy of the CDR3 end, and the germline J gene is used to complete it. J is TRBJ2-7 and V is TRBV14; weak D call: TRBD1 (5 bases). The CDR3 has 15 residues. Trimming took off 1 base at V and 2 bases at J, with 12 bases between the two ends. Germline-derived CDR1 and CDR2 are SGHDN and FVKESK. The CDR3 here is CASSQVQGRAYEQYF. The sequenced part of the CDR3 DNA is TGTGCCAGCAGCCAAGTTCAGGGTAGGGCCTACGAG.

Concerning this clone: Relative to the germline gene, one junction end is altered; a read error may explain this. This CDR3 is CASSHPGRTGNTIYF. CDR3 DNA (partial): TGCGCCAGCAGCCACCCAGGGAGAACTGGAAACACG. The chain combines TRBV4-1 with TRBJ1-3, with D possibly TRBD1 on 5 matching bases. The CDR3 end is not reached by the read, which stops 3 residues before it; the germline J gene fills it in. The CDR3 runs to 15 residues. Germline V CDR1 and CDR2: MGHRA, YSYEKL.

With regard to this clone: Coverage ceases 3 residues before the CDR3 finishes, and the germline J gene fills in the end. The chain links TRBV20-1 to TRBJ2-1; 15 positions match TRBD2. This CDR3 region has 14 residues. Trimming cost V 6 bases and J 6 bases; bases outside gene matches: 3. The germline gives CDR1 DFQATT, CDR2 SNEGSKA (reference sequence). The covered CDR3 bases are TGCAGTGCGCCGGGACTAGCGGGAGGCAATGAG. It specifies CSAPGLAGGNE. The whole CDR3 region reads CSAPGLAGGNEQFF.

Details on this clone: The CDR3 extends 3 residues past the end of the read, so its final part is completed from the germline J gene. The chain has TRBV18 and TRBJ1-2; perhaps TRBD1 as D (5 bases). This CDR3 has 13 amino acids. In germline, CDR1 is KGHSH, CDR2 LQKENI. The CDR3 spells CASSPPGSNDYTF. CDR3 DNA, as far as it was read: TGTGCCAGCTCACCTCCAGGGAGCAATGAC.

In the case of this clone: The CDR3 is cut off 3 residues early in the read; its end comes from the germline J gene. The V gene is TRBV7-6, the J gene TRBJ1-5; tentative D call: TRBD1 (5 bases). CDR1 and CDR2 from the germline V gene are SGHVS and FNYEAQ. The CDR3 length is 16 residues. Trimming removed 1 base from V and 4 bases from J, with 14 bases in between. The sequenced part of the CDR3 DNA is TGTGCCAGCAGCTTAGGGGCTGGGGGGGGGAATCAGCCC. Protein product: CASSLGAGGGNQP. The CDR3 in full is CASSLGAGGGNQPQHF.

Note on this clone: Read sequence stops 3 residues before the CDR3 end, and the germline J gene provides the missing end. The chain carries TRBV2 and TRBJ2-7; D uncertain. V lost 6 bases, J lost 3 bases, and 9 bases lay in between. CDR1 and CDR2 from the germline V gene are SNHLY and FYNNEI. CDR3 size: 12 residues. The CDR3 sequence is CASSAQNYEQYF. The sequenced CDR3 bases are TGTGCCAGCAGCGCCCAGAACTACGAG.

Concerning this clone itself: Read coverage stops 3 residues before the CDR3 terminus; the germline J gene supplies the remainder. This chain links TRBV7-9 with TRBJ2-4, with D tentatively TRBD2 (6 bases). The length of the CDR3 is 13 residues. CDR1 SEHNR and CDR2 FQNEAQ come from the germline V gene (reference sequence). The covered CDR3 bases are TGTGCCAGCAGCCCAGCGGGCCCCTATGGT. It is translated as CASSPAGPYG. The CDR3, in full, reads CASSPAGPYGQYF.

Notes on this clone: The read terminates 3 residues ahead of where the CDR3 ends, so the germline J gene completes it. The chain recombines TRBV2 with TRBJ2-1; 8 bases are a match to TRBD1. This CDR3 is 13 amino acids long. Germline V gene lookup returns CDR1 SNHLY and CDR2 FYNNEI. Losses at the gene ends were 7 bases for V and 8 bases for J; bases not matched to a gene: 7. The CDR3 loop is CASTVDRGHEQFF. The CDR3 DNA, read in part, is TGTGCCAGCACGGTAGACAGGGGCCATGAG.

Of note for this clone: The CDR3 is cut off 3 residues early in the read; its end comes from the germline J gene. The rearrangement links TRBV7-2 to TRBJ2-5; D perhaps matches TRBD2 (5 bases). Trimming left V 5 bases short and J 5 bases short, with 12 bases between. The CDR3 extends over 13 amino acids. In germline, CDR1 is SGHTA, CDR2 FQGNSA. The part of the CDR3 DNA that was read is TGTGCCAGCAGCCCCGGGGTAGGGGAGACC. This translates into CASSPGVGET. The CDR3 in full is CASSPGVGETQYF.

On this clone: Read sequence stops 3 residues before the CDR3 end, and the germline J gene provides the missing end. The J gene is TRBJ2-1, the V gene TRBV9, with TRBD2 matching over 7 bases. Looked up from germline, CDR1 is SGDLS and CDR2 is YYNGEE. Trimming took 4 bases from V and 4 from J; bases not matched to a gene: 11. The length of the CDR3 is 16 residues. The sequenced CDR3 bases are TGTGCCAGCAGCTCTAGCCCCGGACTAGGGTACAATGAG. Protein product: CASSSSPGLGYNE. The whole CDR3 sequence reads CASSSSPGLGYNEQFF.

Points on this clone: The CDR3 extends 3 residues past the end of the read, so its final part is completed from the germline J gene. This sequence joins TRBV3-1 (or the pseudogene TRBV3-2) and TRBJ2-7; the match to TRBD1 covers 7 bases. Trimming cost V 1 base and J 0 bases; bases outside gene matches: 6. The CDR3 is 16 residues long. Germline loops: CDR1 LGHDT, CDR2 YNNKEL (reference sequence). The CDR3: CASSQVGTAHSYEQYF. The CDR3 bases that were read are TGTGCCAGCAGCCAAGTCGGGACAGCGCACTCCTACGAG.

Details on this clone: Read coverage stops 3 residues before the CDR3 terminus; the germline J gene supplies the remainder. The chain links TRBV20-1 to TRBJ1-6; D ambiguous. V lost 6 bases and J lost 2, with 11 bases in between. The germline V gene has CDR1 DFQATT and CDR2 SNEGSKA (reference sequence). The CDR3 contains 14 residues. CDR3 DNA (partial): TGCAGTGCCCCGGAAGGGCCCTATAATTCACCC. This sequence encodes CSAPEGPYNSP. In full, the CDR3 is CSAPEGPYNSPLHF.

In the case of this clone: The CDR3 end lies 3 residues beyond the end of the read and is filled in from the germline J gene. Other DNA sequences in the sample encode the same CDR3. V and J are TRBV30 and TRBJ1-3, with D perhaps TRBD1 (6 bases). Germline V gene data show CDR1 as GTSNPN and CDR2 as SVGIG (reference sequence). The V and J ends lost 3 bases and 0 bases respectively, with 21 bases between them. The CDR3 totals 18 residues. The CDR3 region is CAWSHLLGQLNSGNTIYF. The part of the CDR3 DNA that was read is TGTGCCTGGAGCCACCTTTTAGGACAGTTGAACTCTGGAAACACC.